The 11 T cell receptor beta chains in this list originate from one sample, sequenced in a study of PD-1 blockade in classical Hodgkin lymphoma. TCRdb's copy holds only in-frame clones and misses some; the assay was immunoSEQ multiplex PCR. Found here are more than 8,000 clones, 80% to 85% of them singletons; the top ten hold over 25%. Stated time point: cycle 4 day 1 (C4D1), after more than five weeks of nivolumab. Each patient's relapse followed autologous stem cell transplantation, and brentuximab vedotin exposure varied. By magnetic negative selection, CD8+ T cells were isolated from the thawed PBMCs. The material was CD8+ T cells from blood, obtained before the fourth cycle of nivolumab. Source of these receptors: a human donor with classical Hodgkin lymphoma.

The genes are TRBV6-1 and TRBJ2-7; D is possibly TRBD1 or TRBD2 (5 bases each). The CDR3 is made up of 13 amino acids. Trimming cost V 2 bases and J 12 bases, with 17 bases left between them. CDR1 and CDR2 from the germline V gene are MNHNS and SASEGT. The CDR3 DNA sequence: TGTGCCAGCAGTGAAACCCCCCCGGGACGAGTGTACTTC. Residues: CASSETPPGRVYF.

The chain joins TRBV27 to TRBJ1-2; 7 positions agree with TRBD1. V dropped 6 bases and J dropped 2; count of bases not matched to a gene: 18. This CDR3 is built from 18 residues. The germline gives CDR1 MNHEY, CDR2 SMNVEV (reference sequence). In nucleotides, the CDR3 is TGTGCCAGCAGCCCAATTGACAGGGAGGGGGGGAACAACTATGGCTACACCTTC. It specifies CASSPIDREGGNNYGYTF.

The sample holds one count of this clone. The genes are TRBV7-9 and TRBJ2-5; D is tentatively TRBD1 or TRBD2 (5 bases each). Germline V gene lookup returns CDR1 SEHNR and CDR2 FQNEAQ (reference sequence). V lost 5 bases to trimming and J lost 0 bases, with 13 bases between them. CDR3 length: 15 amino acids. The CDR3 sequence is CASSRSGTYQETQYF. CDR3 bases: TGTGCCAGCAGCCGGTCCGGGACCTACCAAGAGACCCAGTACTTC.

V usage is TRBV5-1 and J usage is TRBJ1-1, with unresolved D. CDR1 SGHRS and CDR2 YFSETQ come from the germline V gene. The CDR3 extends over 13 amino acids. Trimming took off 0 bases at V and 11 bases at J, with 14 bases between the two ends. As DNA, the CDR3 is TGCGCCAGCAGCTTGGATGGTGCGGCGAAGGCTTTCTTT. Its protein product is CASSLDGAAKAFF.

This rearrangement joins TRBV7-9 to TRBJ1-3; 9 bases map to TRBD1. J lost 2 bases, V lost 5 bases, and 4 bases had no gene match. Germline assignment: CDR1 SEHNR and CDR2 FQNEAQ (reference sequence). The CDR3 has 15 residues. This CDR3 is CASSEQGATGNTIYF. In nucleotides, the CDR3 is TGTGCCAGCAGCGAACAGGGGGCTACTGGAAACACCATATATTTT.

V and J are TRBV11-2 and TRBJ1-2, with D possibly being TRBD1 (5 bases). The CDR3 covers 16 residues. The germline gives CDR1 SGHAT, CDR2 FQNNGV. The V gene lost 10 bases and the J gene lost 4 bases, with 25 bases spanning the gap. The CDR3 DNA follows: TGTGCCATCTCGAAACCAGACAGACATCGCGGCTATGGCTACACCTTC. Its protein product is CAISKPDRHRGYGYTF.

The chain is built from TRBV7-9 and TRBJ1-3, with D uncertain. Germline assignment: CDR1 SEHNR and CDR2 FQNEAQ (reference sequence). Trimming cost V 1 base and J 8 bases, with 18 bases left between them. The CDR3 spans 16 residues. For the CDR3, the DNA is TGTGCCAGCAGCTTAGGGTTTGGGCTCGACGAGGACACCATATATTTT. This translates into CASSLGFGLDEDTIYF. The entire variable domain, with the rest obtained from reference TRBV7-9 and TRBJ1-3, is as follows: DTGVSQNPRHKITKRGQNVTFRCDPISEHNRLYWYRQTLGQGPEFLTYFQNEAQLEKSRLLSDRFSAERPKGSFSTLEIQRTEQGDSAMYLCASSLGFGLDEDTIYFGEGSWLTVV.

The chain's CDR3 is CASSLEAMSDILNTEAFF. DNA for the CDR3: TGCGCCAGCAGCTTGGAAGCGATGTCGGATATCCTGAACACTGAAGCTTTCTTT. The chain couples TRBV5-1 to TRBJ1-1, with no clear D. CDR1 and CDR2 from the germline V gene are SGHRS and YFSETQ. Trimming cost V 0 bases and J 0 bases, with 18 bases left between them. CDR3 length equals 18 residues.

The rearrangement links TRBV5-1 to TRBJ2-2; no clear D. Trimming left V 0 bases short and J 9 bases short, with 6 bases between. The CDR3 has 12 amino acids. CDR1 is SGHRS, CDR2 YFSETQ, per germline. This chain's CDR3 is CASSLVGRELFF. CDR3 coding DNA: TGCGCCAGCAGCTTGGTTGGGCGGGAGCTGTTTTTT. The variable domain in full, with the rest retrieved from reference TRBV5-1 and TRBJ2-2, is KAGVTQTPRYLIKTRGQQVTLSCSPISGHRSVSWYQQTPGQGLQFLFEYFSETQRNKGNFPGRFSGRQFSNSRSEMNVSTLELGDSALYLCASSLVGRELFFGEGSRLTVL.

By sample share, this clone is medium-sized. The V and J genes are TRBV5-5 and TRBJ1-1; 8 bases fit TRBD1. V lost 4 bases to trimming and J lost 4 bases; unmatched junction nucleotides: 9. The CDR3 is made up of 15 amino acids. Germline CDR1 is SGHKS and CDR2 is YYEKEE (reference sequence). The CDR3 bases are TGTGCCAGCAGCCCCCACAGGGGGGATGGCACTGAAGCTTTCTTT. Translation: CASSPHRGDGTEAFF.

This clone has just one count. In nucleotides, the CDR3 is TGTGCCAGCAGCTTGAGGGACCGAAGCAATCAGCCCCAGCATTTT. It translates to CASSLRDRSNQPQHF. This chain uses TRBV5-6 with TRBJ1-5; tentative D call: TRBD1 (5 bases). This CDR3 is 15 amino acids long. CDR1 and CDR2 from the germline V gene are SGHDT and YYEEEE. V was cut by 1 base and J by 1 base, with 9 bases left in between. Full variable domain (remainder filled in from reference TRBV5-6 and TRBJ1-5): DAGVTQSPTHLIKTRGQQVTLRCSPKSGHDTVSWYQQALGQGPQFIFQYYEEEERQRGNFPDRFSGHQFPNYSSELNVNALLLGDSALYLCASSLRDRSNQPQHFGDGTRLSIL.